This T cell receptor (beta chain) was sequenced during a study of cytomegalovirus exposure and HLA in healthy donors. Across the study: An early release of data contained approximately 80 million unique TCRs, which came from HLA-typed donors.

The PCR contained 60 Vbeta and 13 Jbeta primers. Data came from immunoSEQ multiplex PCR; TCRdb stores just in-frame clones and leaves some out. The sample shows 200,000 to 300,000 clones, 84% of them seen only once. For this clone: Its target is not known.

Broader study findings: Altogether, about 160 TCR beta chains were recorded as cytomegalovirus-associated. Across donors, sequencing depth was assumed by presence/absence analyses to be roughly uniform.

The CDR3 loop spans 17 amino acids. Losses at the gene ends were 7 bases for V and 0 bases for J; bases not matched to a gene: 9. CDR1 is MDHEN and CDR2 is SYDVKM in the germline V gene. The chain is built from TRBV28 and TRBJ2-1; 10 positions match TRBD2. This TCR derives from a woman between 40 and 55 years old in good health and CMV-seropositive. Sequences were obtained from PBMCs. As DNA, the CDR3 is TGTGCCAGCACTGAAGGAGCGGGAGGGAGCTCCTACAATGAGCAGTTCTTC. It is translated as CASTEGAGGSSYNEQFF.